The sequence of this T cell receptor beta chain was determined in a study of vaccination effects on CD4 cells after COVID-19. The repertoire was sequenced with immunoSEQ multiplex PCR; TCRdb's copy has only in-frame clones and lacks some. In the table there are some 50,000 clones, around 70% of which are singletons. Before sequencing, viral peptide pools were used by the ViraFEST assay to expand antigen-specific CD4+ T cells. Culturing for roughly 10 days preceded CD4+ T cell isolation. Vaccination of participants consisted of two doses of either the BNT162b2 or mRNA-1273 vaccine. Each vaccine recipient was nucleocapsid antibody negative and had no prior SARS-CoV-2 infection. Days 3 and 7 saw half the medium replaced with IL-2 medium. This clone was seen a few times. Its antigen is unknown. Findings and limits, study-wide: The study got few convalescent patients and did not collect any early post-infection timepoints.

The CDR3 is 19 residues long. Germline lookup yields CDR1 SGHNT and CDR2 YYREEE (reference sequence). V lost 0 bases to trimming and J lost 1 base; unmatched junction nucleotides: 5. The rearrangement links TRBV5-4 to TRBJ2-2, with 14 bases aligning to TRBD2. This sequence originates from a human donor who received a COVID-19 vaccine. Sample: CD4+ T cells from PBMCs cultured with HCoV-OC43 spike peptides, taken after COVID-19 vaccination. Specified subset: HCoV-OC43 spike overlapping peptide pool stimulation. The CDR3 DNA sequence: TGTGCCAGCAGCTTGGGAGGACTAGCGGGGGGAAGGAACACCGGGGAGCTGTTTTTT. Protein sequence: CASSLGGLAGGRNTGELFF. Drawing the rest from reference TRBV5-4 and TRBJ2-2, the complete variable domain is ETGVTQSPTHLIKTRGQQVTLRCSSQSGHNTVSWYQQALGQGPQFIFQYYREEENGRGNFPPRFSGLQFPNYSSELNVNALELDDSALYLCASSLGGLAGGRNTGELFFGEGSRLTVL.